A single sample gave rise to the 17 T cell receptor beta chains below, sequenced in a study of blood T cells in healthy people across ages. It was with a sample-barcoded 5' primer and a J-beta primer mix that a second PCR of roughly 7 to 11 cycles was run. Each CDR3 protein is one row after TCRdb ran MiXCR on the 5' RACE reads. This table has roughly 500,000 distinct CDR3 sequences, approximately 30% appearing once. Material for sequencing was blood. The source of these receptors is a woman in her 70s in good health.

The rearrangement links TRBV20-1 to TRBJ2-7; TRBD1 agrees at 7 bases. The V gene's germline CDR1 is DFQATT and CDR2 SNEGSKA (reference sequence). CDR3 length equals 13 residues. Trimming took 1 base from V and 6 from J; bases not matched to a gene: 6. The CDR3 sequence is CSARAGTVREQYF. The CDR3 DNA is TGCAGTGCTAGAGCCGGGACAGTGCGCGAGCAGTACTTC.

The chain joins TRBV7-3 to TRBJ2-3, with TRBD1 matching 9 bases. This CDR3 comprises 18 residues. Germline V gene sequence: CDR1 SGHTA, CDR2 FQGTGA. V lost 2 bases, J lost 4 bases, and 13 bases stayed unmatched. The CDR3 is CASSLGPTGTGISDTQYF. CDR3 coding DNA: TGTGCCAGCAGCTTAGGGCCGACCGGGACAGGGATCTCAGATACGCAGTATTTT.

CDR3 amino acids: CASSARPGTEAFF. The CDR3 DNA is TGTGCCAGCAGCGCTCGGCCGGGGACTGAAGCTTTCTTT. V and J are TRBV2 and TRBJ1-1; no reliable D call. Germline-derived CDR1 and CDR2 are SNHLY and FYNNEI. There are 13 residues in the CDR3. V was shortened by 6 bases and J by 5 bases, with 13 bases between the two germline ends.

This clonotype came up once. The chain recombines TRBV7-8 with TRBJ2-5, with 11 bases identical to TRBD2. This CDR3 is built from 17 residues. V shed 0 bases and J 2 bases; nucleotides not matched to a gene: 5. Germline CDR1 SGHVS, CDR2 FQNEAQ. The CDR3, as DNA: TGTGCCAGCAGCTTAGCCGCTAGCGGGGGGTTACAAGAGACCCAGTACTTC. Amino acid sequence: CASSLAASGGLQETQYF.

This chain connects TRBV2 to TRBJ1-1, with D possibly being TRBD1 (5 bases). The V and J ends lost 7 bases and 5 bases respectively, with 14 bases between them. Germline V gene sequence: CDR1 SNHLY, CDR2 FYNNEI. CDR3 size: 13 residues. The DNA for the CDR3 is TGTGCCAGCACTCAAGAGGGGAGGACTGAAGCTTTCTTT. It encodes CASTQEGRTEAFF.

This clonotype has just a few counts. The gene calls are TRBV20-1 and TRBJ2-5; 10 bases align to TRBD2. The J call may be in error: the DNA end matches TRBJ2-7 better. Germline CDR1 reads DFQATT; CDR2 reads SNEGSKA (reference sequence). CDR3 length equals 16 residues. This CDR3 is CSAPPLAGDSSYEQYF. CDR3 nucleotides: TGCAGTGCACCTCCCCTAGCGGGGGACTCCTCCTACGAGCAGTACTTC.

The chain has TRBV9 and TRBJ1-2; maybe TRBD1 (5 bases). V gave up 5 bases and J gave up 4 bases, with 12 bases separating them. Germline lookup yields CDR1 SGDLS and CDR2 YYNGEE. The CDR3 spans 13 residues. The DNA of the CDR3 is TGTGCCAGCAGTCCGGGAGGGACCTATGGCTACACCTTC. Its translation is CASSPGGTYGYTF.

The chain carries TRBV5-1 and TRBJ2-7; D possibly matches TRBD1 or TRBD2 (5 bases each). The CDR3 runs 14 residues. V lost 1 base and J lost 2, with 10 bases in between. Germline V gene lookup returns CDR1 SGHRS and CDR2 YFSETQ. CDR3 coding DNA: TGCGCCAGCAGCTTGTTTGGGGGTCCCTACGAGCAGTACTTC. It yields the protein CASSLFGGPYEQYF.

This clonotype appeared many times. The gene calls are TRBV20-1 and TRBJ1-1; D is unresolved. Germline CDR1 and CDR2: DFQATT and SNEGSKA (reference sequence). Trimming removed 5 bases at V and 1 base at J, with 11 bases between. This CDR3 region has 13 residues. The CDR3 here is CSAYGSQNTEAFF. The CDR3 DNA follows: TGCAGTGCTTACGGTTCCCAGAACACTGAAGCTTTCTTT.

In this sample, this clonotype turned up many times. The chain has TRBV29-1 and TRBJ2-7; the D gene is possibly TRBD1 (6 bases). The CDR3 contains 11 residues. Germline V gene lookup returns CDR1 SQVTM and CDR2 ANQGSEA. The CDR3 nucleotides read TGCAGTGGCGGCAGGGGCCACGAGCAGTACTTC. Its protein product is CSGGRGHEQYF.

This clonotype was observed a few times. The chain employs TRBV5-1 and TRBJ2-3; D remains ambiguous. CDR3 length: 14 residues. V lost 1 base, J lost 6 bases, and 12 bases lay in between. The germline CDR1 and CDR2 sequences are SGHRS and YFSETQ. In DNA form, the CDR3 reads TGCGCCAGCAGCTTGTACCCAGAGAAGGATACGCAGTATTTT. This codes for CASSLYPEKDTQYF. The complete variable domain, with remaining parts taken from reference TRBV5-1 and TRBJ2-3, reads KAGVTQTPRYLIKTRGQQVTLSCSPISGHRSVSWYQQTPGQGLQFLFEYFSETQRNKGNFPGRFSGRQFSNSRSEMNVSTLELGDSALYLCASSLYPEKDTQYFGPGTRLTVL.

V gene TRBV5-5 combines with J gene TRBJ2-5; 8 nucleotides align to TRBD1. CDR3 size: 15 residues. The V gene's germline CDR1 is SGHKS and CDR2 YYEKEE (reference sequence). V trimming: 0 bases; J trimming: 5 bases; junction bases outside the gene matches: 6. The CDR3 DNA follows: TGTGCCAGCAGCTTGGTTCCAGGGGGCGTGGAGACCCAGTACTTC. Its protein product is CASSLVPGGVETQYF.

This clonotype has only a few counts. The chain has TRBV29-1 and TRBJ1-1; weak D call: TRBD1 (5 bases). The CDR3 covers 15 residues. CDR1 is SQVTM, CDR2 ANQGSEA, per germline. V gave up 4 bases and J gave up 1 base, with 16 bases separating them. In nucleotides, the CDR3 is TGCAGCGTTGTAGGGCAGGGACCCCCGAACACTGAAGCTTTCTTT. This translates into CSVVGQGPPNTEAFF.

This sequence joins TRBV4-1 and TRBJ2-5; 8 bases are a match to TRBD2. The J call may be in error: the DNA end matches TRBJ2-1 better. The germline CDR1 and CDR2 sequences are MGHRA and YSYEKL. The CDR3 length is 15 residues. CDR3: CASSQGGTSIDEQFF. In DNA, the CDR3 is TGCGCCAGCAGCCAAGGCGGGACTAGTATAGATGAGCAGTTCTTC.

The chain couples TRBV7-2 to TRBJ2-1; 7 positions agree with TRBD1. The CDR3 has 15 amino acids. The germline V gene encodes CDR1 SGHTA and CDR2 FQGNSA. J gave up 11 bases and V 0 bases, and 10 bases lay outside the gene matches. The CDR3: CASSLAGNRGTQQFF. CDR3 nucleotide sequence: TGTGCCAGCAGCTTAGCGGGGAACAGGGGAACTCAGCAGTTCTTC.

This clonotype appeared a few times. The V and J genes are TRBV10-3 and TRBJ2-2; 8 bases match TRBD2. The V segment lost 10 bases and the J segment 4 bases; nucleotides outside the gene matches: 14. The length of the CDR3 is 16 residues. Germline CDR1 is ENHRY and CDR2 is SYGVKD. CDR3 sequence (DNA): TGTGCCACCAGACAAGTAGCGGGGATAGTCACCGGGGAGCTGTTTTTT. This sequence encodes CATRQVAGIVTGELFF.

This rearrangement joins TRBV7-2 to TRBJ2-7, with 15 bases lining up with TRBD2. Germline CDR1 reads SGHTA; CDR2 reads FQGNSA. CDR3 length: 18 residues. Trimming took 5 bases from V and 1 from J; bases not matched to a gene: 9. In DNA form, the CDR3 reads TGTGCCAGCAGCCTTCGGGGACTAGCGGGGGGACCTTCCTACGAGCAGTACTTC. Translated: CASSLRGLAGGPSYEQYF.